These T cell receptor beta chains were read from a single sample in a study of OX40 agonist ivuxolimab in advanced cancers. Clones were read by immunoSEQ multiplex PCR, and TCRdb kept only the in-frame ones, dropping some. The sample contains 99,000 or so clones, 90% to 96% of which appear only once. Specimen: CD4+ or CD8+ T cells sorted from blood, collected in a trial of the OX40 agonist ivuxolimab. Receptor source: an adult with an advanced solid tumor such as melanoma, head and neck, liver or kidney cancer. Both conserved end residues are part of each CDR3. Fields, in order: J gene, D gene, V gene, clone size, CDR3 length, CDR3 DNA, CDR3 protein. D genes are given only for firm matches. Part of the rows lack a size; the others show once, few, many or a class for expanded clones.

j_gene: TRBJ2-7; d_gene: TRBD1; v_gene: TRBV7-8; abundance: medium-sized; len: 13; CDR3nt: TGTGCCAGCAGCACGGGACAGTCCTACGAGCAGTACTTC; CDR3aa: CASSTGQSYEQYF
j_gene: TRBJ1-5; d_gene: .; v_gene: TRBV27; abundance: once; len: 14; CDR3nt: TGTGCCAGCAGTTTAGGCAGTAGCAATCAGCCCCAGCATTTT; CDR3aa: CASSLGSSNQPQHF
j_gene: TRBJ1-5; d_gene: .; v_gene: TRBV4-1; abundance: .; len: 15; CDR3nt: TGCGCCAGCAGCCAAGAGTATCGGGGGGCTCCGTCCCAGCATTTT; CDR3aa: CASSQEYRGAPSQHF
j_gene: TRBJ1-1; d_gene: TRBD1; v_gene: TRBV10-3; abundance: .; len: 15; CDR3nt: TGTGCCATCAGTGAAGAGGGGGCCACGAACACTGAAGCTTTCTTT; CDR3aa: CAISEEGATNTEAFF
j_gene: TRBJ1-5; d_gene: .; v_gene: TRBV27; abundance: once; len: 15; CDR3nt: TGTGCCAGCAAGGCCAATACGGGCAGGCAACAGCCCCAGCATTTT; CDR3aa: CASKANTGRQQPQHF
j_gene: TRBJ1-5; d_gene: .; v_gene: TRBV7-9; abundance: .; len: 12; CDR3nt: TGTGCCAGCAGCTTAGCTTCTCAGCCCCAGCATTTT; CDR3aa: CASSLASQPQHF
j_gene: TRBJ2-2; d_gene: .; v_gene: TRBV6-5; abundance: .; len: 16; CDR3nt: TGTGCCAGCAGTTACTCGAAAATTACGGCGGCCGGGGAGCTGTTTTTT; CDR3aa: CASSYSKITAAGELFF
j_gene: TRBJ1-2; d_gene: .; v_gene: TRBV6-5; abundance: .; len: 15; CDR3nt: TGTGCCAGCAGTTTCTCTTGGGACAATCCCTATGGCTACACCTTC; CDR3aa: CASSFSWDNPYGYTF
j_gene: TRBJ1-3; d_gene: .; v_gene: TRBV2; abundance: .; len: 16; CDR3nt: TGTGCCAGCAGTGCAACCATGTTTGGGTACGGAAACACCATATATTTT; CDR3aa: CASSATMFGYGNTIYF
j_gene: TRBJ2-5; d_gene: .; v_gene: TRBV9; abundance: .; len: 11; CDR3nt: TGTGCCAGCAGCGTAGCTGAGACCCAGTACTTC; CDR3aa: CASSVAETQYF
j_gene: TRBJ1-1; d_gene: .; v_gene: TRBV27; abundance: .; len: 14; CDR3nt: TGTGCCAGCAGTTTAATAGATCAGAACACTGAAGCTTTCTTT; CDR3aa: CASSLIDQNTEAFF
j_gene: TRBJ1-1; d_gene: TRBD1; v_gene: TRBV7-9; abundance: .; len: 15; CDR3nt: TGTGCCAGCAGCCCTAGGGGGGACAGTAACACTGAAGCTTTCTTT; CDR3aa: CASSPRGDSNTEAFF
j_gene: TRBJ1-5; d_gene: .; v_gene: TRBV7-3; abundance: few; len: 16; CDR3nt: TGTGCCAGCAGCTTGGCGGACAGAGCTACAAATCAGCCCCAGCATTTT; CDR3aa: CASSLADRATNQPQHF
j_gene: TRBJ2-7; d_gene: TRBD1; v_gene: TRBV28; abundance: .; len: 15; CDR3nt: TGTGCCAGCAGCGGGGGACAGGGGCTATACTACGAGCAGTACTTC; CDR3aa: CASSGGQGLYYEQYF
j_gene: TRBJ2-2; d_gene: .; v_gene: TRBV27; abundance: .; len: 13; CDR3nt: TGTGCCAGCAGTTTCGGGCACACCGGGGAGCTGTTTTTT; CDR3aa: CASSFGHTGELFF
j_gene: TRBJ1-4; d_gene: .; v_gene: TRBV7-2; abundance: .; len: 15; CDR3nt: TGTGCCAGCAGCTTGGTAGGACCCCTGGGTGAAAAACTGTTTTTT; CDR3aa: CASSLVGPLGEKLFF
j_gene: TRBJ1-1; d_gene: .; v_gene: TRBV6-5; abundance: .; len: 15; CDR3nt: TGTGCCAGCAGTTACTCGAGGTCAGGGAAGGCTGAAGCTTTCTTT; CDR3aa: CASSYSRSGKAEAFF
j_gene: TRBJ2-6; d_gene: TRBD1; v_gene: TRBV15; abundance: .; len: 17; CDR3nt: TGTGCCACCAGCATAGGGGCAGGGGGTCCCGGGGCCAACGTCCTGACTTTC; CDR3aa: CATSIGAGGPGANVLTF
j_gene: TRBJ2-5; d_gene: .; v_gene: TRBV6-1; abundance: .; len: 13; CDR3nt: TGTGCCAGCAGTGAAGTGGGTGGTGAGACCCAGTACTTC; CDR3aa: CASSEVGGETQYF
j_gene: TRBJ2-7; d_gene: TRBD2; v_gene: TRBV28; abundance: .; len: 15; CDR3nt: TGTGCCAGCAGTTCTAGCGGGGGGCTTTCCTACGAGCAGTACTTC; CDR3aa: CASSSSGGLSYEQYF
j_gene: TRBJ2-3; d_gene: .; v_gene: TRBV7-8; abundance: .; len: 12; CDR3nt: TGTGCCAGCAACGAGGGGGGAGATACGCAGTATTTT; CDR3aa: CASNEGGDTQYF
j_gene: TRBJ2-2; d_gene: .; v_gene: TRBV27; abundance: .; len: 14; CDR3nt: TGTGCCAGCAGTTCGGGACATAACGCCGGGGAGCTGTTTTTT; CDR3aa: CASSSGHNAGELFF
j_gene: TRBJ2-7; d_gene: TRBD1; v_gene: TRBV11-2; abundance: .; len: 12; CDR3nt: TGTGCCAGCAGCCGGGACAGCTACGAGCAGTACTTC; CDR3aa: CASSRDSYEQYF
j_gene: TRBJ1-5; d_gene: .; v_gene: TRBV7-2; abundance: .; len: 13; CDR3nt: TGTGCCAGCAGCTTAAAAACTGATCAGCCCCAGCATTTT; CDR3aa: CASSLKTDQPQHF
j_gene: TRBJ2-5; d_gene: TRBD2; v_gene: TRBV9; abundance: .; len: 16; CDR3nt: TGTGCCAGCAGCGTAAGCATTAGCGGGGGAGGGGAGACCCAGTACTTC; CDR3aa: CASSVSISGGGETQYF
j_gene: TRBJ1-1; d_gene: TRBD1; v_gene: TRBV7-9; abundance: .; len: 14; CDR3nt: TGTGCCAGCAGCGTCAGGGGGGATGGCACTGAAGCTTTCTTT; CDR3aa: CASSVRGDGTEAFF
j_gene: TRBJ2-1; d_gene: TRBD1; v_gene: TRBV28; abundance: .; len: 13; CDR3nt: TGTGCCAGCAGACAAACAGGGGGCGTGGAGCAGTTCTTC; CDR3aa: CASRQTGGVEQFF
j_gene: TRBJ2-7; d_gene: TRBD1; v_gene: TRBV4-1; abundance: .; len: 16; CDR3nt: TGCGCCAGCAGCCAAGCCACGACAGGGCCCTCCTACGAGCAGTACTTC; CDR3aa: CASSQATTGPSYEQYF
j_gene: TRBJ2-7; d_gene: .; v_gene: TRBV27; abundance: .; len: 13; CDR3nt: TGTGCCAGCAGTTCAGGGTTTGCCTACGAGCAGTACTTC; CDR3aa: CASSSGFAYEQYF
j_gene: TRBJ1-1; d_gene: .; v_gene: TRBV4-2; abundance: .; len: 15; CDR3nt: TGTGCCAGCAGCCAAGTGGTGGCAGGGAACACTGAAGCTTTCTTT; CDR3aa: CASSQVVAGNTEAFF
j_gene: TRBJ1-1; d_gene: .; v_gene: TRBV2; abundance: .; len: 15; CDR3nt: TGTGCCAGCACTCGCGCCCGGGGGATTGGTACTGAAGCTTTCTTT; CDR3aa: CASTRARGIGTEAFF
j_gene: TRBJ1-1; d_gene: .; v_gene: TRBV28; abundance: .; len: 15; CDR3nt: TGTGCCAGCACCATTCGTGGAGTTTCGAACACTGAAGCTTTCTTT; CDR3aa: CASTIRGVSNTEAFF
j_gene: TRBJ1-3; d_gene: .; v_gene: TRBV5-5; abundance: .; len: 16; CDR3nt: TGTGCCAGCAGCTTAGTTGCCGGTCCCTCTGGAAACACCATATATTTT; CDR3aa: CASSLVAGPSGNTIYF
j_gene: TRBJ2-1; d_gene: TRBD1; v_gene: TRBV4-1; abundance: once; len: 16; CDR3nt: TGCGCCAGCAGCCCGACATCCGGGACAGGGGTCAATGAGCAGTTCTTC; CDR3aa: CASSPTSGTGVNEQFF
j_gene: TRBJ2-3; d_gene: .; v_gene: TRBV27; abundance: .; len: 12; CDR3nt: TGTGCCAGCAGCTTGGTTGGGGTATCGCAGTATTTT; CDR3aa: CASSLVGVSQYF
j_gene: TRBJ2-7; d_gene: TRBD1; v_gene: TRBV2; abundance: .; len: 16; CDR3nt: TGTGCCAGCAGTACCACCCGGGACAGGGAGGCCTACGAGCAGTACTTC; CDR3aa: CASSTTRDREAYEQYF
j_gene: TRBJ1-1; d_gene: TRBD1; v_gene: TRBV12-5; abundance: .; len: 15; CDR3nt: TGTGCTAGTGGCCCTTCGGACAGGCTAAACACTGAAGCTTTCTTT; CDR3aa: CASGPSDRLNTEAFF
j_gene: TRBJ2-1; d_gene: TRBD2; v_gene: TRBV19; abundance: .; len: 16; CDR3nt: TGTGCCAGTAGTATAGGGCGGGAGACGCACTACAATGAGCAGTTCTTC; CDR3aa: CASSIGRETHYNEQFF
j_gene: TRBJ2-2; d_gene: TRBD2; v_gene: TRBV4-2; abundance: .; len: 19; CDR3nt: TGTGCCAGCAGCCCAGTAGGACTAGCGGGACTCGCGAACACCGGGGAGCTGTTTTTT; CDR3aa: CASSPVGLAGLANTGELFF
j_gene: TRBJ2-7; d_gene: .; v_gene: TRBV10-2; abundance: once; len: 14; CDR3nt: TGCGCCAGCAACTCGGCAGGGGTATCCTACGAGCAGTACTTC; CDR3aa: CASNSAGVSYEQYF
j_gene: TRBJ1-2; d_gene: .; v_gene: TRBV2; abundance: .; len: 18; CDR3nt: TGTGCCAGCAGTGAAGGAGGACGGAGAGACCTTACTAACTATGGCTACACCTTC; CDR3aa: CASSEGGRRDLTNYGYTF
j_gene: TRBJ2-3; d_gene: TRBD2; v_gene: TRBV6-5; abundance: .; len: 16; CDR3nt: TGTGCCAGCAGTTACACTAGCGGAGAACTCACAGATACGCAGTATTTT; CDR3aa: CASSYTSGELTDTQYF
j_gene: TRBJ1-1; d_gene: .; v_gene: TRBV25-1; abundance: .; len: 14; CDR3nt: TGTGCCAGCAGCACTCCAGGGGAAGAAACTGAAGCTTTCTTT; CDR3aa: CASSTPGEETEAFF
j_gene: TRBJ2-7; d_gene: .; v_gene: TRBV4-1; abundance: .; len: 15; CDR3nt: TGCGCCAGCAGCCCTACAGTGACCTCCTCCTACGAGCAGTACTTC; CDR3aa: CASSPTVTSSYEQYF
j_gene: TRBJ1-1; d_gene: .; v_gene: TRBV10-2; abundance: .; len: 13; CDR3nt: TGCGCCAGCCAGAGCGGGGTAAGCACTGAAGCTTTCTTT; CDR3aa: CASQSGVSTEAFF
j_gene: TRBJ2-3; d_gene: .; v_gene: TRBV4-1; abundance: .; len: 15; CDR3nt: TGCGCCAGCAGCCCGACCAAACAGGGCGCAGATACGCAGTATTTT; CDR3aa: CASSPTKQGADTQYF
j_gene: TRBJ2-3; d_gene: TRBD2; v_gene: TRBV18; abundance: .; len: 14; CDR3nt: TGTGCCACCGGGGGTAGCGGGAACGCAGATACGCAGTATTTT; CDR3aa: CATGGSGNADTQYF